The clone carrying this TCR beta chain has at least ten counts. Its cognate antigen is unknown. TCRdb independently ran MiXCR on the multiplex PCR reads; one entry per CDR3 protein. The sample has approximately 130,000 distinct CDR3 sequences, over 20% seen once. This entry comes from a study of breast tumors, draining lymph nodes, adjacent tissues. Study outcomes and limitations: Compared with lymph nodes, tumors were less diverse; compared with nontumor tissue, more. Findings are consistent with lymph node origin and intratumoral expansion of most tumor T cells.

Samples came from axillary lymph nodes draining the breast cancer. The V and J ends lost 2 bases and 9 bases respectively, with 8 bases between them. This CDR3 contains 13 residues. The germline CDR1 and CDR2 sequences are LGHDT and YNNKEL (reference sequence). Sequencing used axillary lymph node tissue. This sequence joins TRBV3-1 and TRBJ1-6, with TRBD1 as a possible D gene (5 bases). The source is a female donor with breast cancer. Some clones in this sample may be carry-over from other donors' samples. This CDR3 reads CASSQSGLSPLHF. The CDR3 nucleotides are TGTGCCAGCAGCCAATCGGGACTTTCACCCCTCCACTTT.